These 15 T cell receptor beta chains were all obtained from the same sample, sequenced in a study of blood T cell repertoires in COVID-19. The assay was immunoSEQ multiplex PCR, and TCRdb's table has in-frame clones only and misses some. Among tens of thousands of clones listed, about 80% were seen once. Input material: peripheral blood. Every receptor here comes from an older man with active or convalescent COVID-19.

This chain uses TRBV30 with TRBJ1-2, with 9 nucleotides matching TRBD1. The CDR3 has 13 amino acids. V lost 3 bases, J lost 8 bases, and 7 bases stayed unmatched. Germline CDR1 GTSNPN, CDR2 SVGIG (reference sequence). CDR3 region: CAWRRDRVNGYTF. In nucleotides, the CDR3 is TGTGCCTGGAGGCGGGACAGGGTCAACGGCTACACCTTC.

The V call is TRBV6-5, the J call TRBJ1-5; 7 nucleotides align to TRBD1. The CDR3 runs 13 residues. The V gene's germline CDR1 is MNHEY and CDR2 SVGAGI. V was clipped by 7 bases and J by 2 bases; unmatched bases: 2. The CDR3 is CASMGTGNQPQHF. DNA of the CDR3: TGTGCCAGCATGGGGACAGGCAATCAGCCCCAGCATTTT.

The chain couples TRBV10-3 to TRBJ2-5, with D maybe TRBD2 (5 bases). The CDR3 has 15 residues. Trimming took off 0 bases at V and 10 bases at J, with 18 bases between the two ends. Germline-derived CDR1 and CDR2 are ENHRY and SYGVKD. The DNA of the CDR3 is TGTGCCATCAGTGAGTCTACTGGACTGAGGCTGGGCCAGTACTTC. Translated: CAISESTGLRLGQYF.

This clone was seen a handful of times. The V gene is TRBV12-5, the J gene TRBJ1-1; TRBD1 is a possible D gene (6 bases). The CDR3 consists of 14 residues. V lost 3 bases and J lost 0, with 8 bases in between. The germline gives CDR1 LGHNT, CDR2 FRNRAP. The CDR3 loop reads CASGLGGLNTEAFF. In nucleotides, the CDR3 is TGTGCTAGTGGTTTAGGGGGTCTGAACACTGAAGCTTTCTTT. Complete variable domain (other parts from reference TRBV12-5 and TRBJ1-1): DARVTQTPRHKVTEMGQEVTMRCQPILGHNTVFWYRQTMMQGLELLAYFRNRAPLDDSGMPKDRFSAEMPDATLATLKIQPSEPRDSAVYFCASGLGGLNTEAFFGQGTRLTVV.

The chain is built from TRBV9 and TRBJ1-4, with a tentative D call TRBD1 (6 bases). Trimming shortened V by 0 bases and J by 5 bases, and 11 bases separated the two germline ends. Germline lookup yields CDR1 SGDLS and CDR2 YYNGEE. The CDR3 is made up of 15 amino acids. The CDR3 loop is CASSVGTESNEKLFF. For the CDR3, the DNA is TGTGCCAGCAGCGTAGGGACAGAGTCCAATGAAAAACTGTTTTTT.

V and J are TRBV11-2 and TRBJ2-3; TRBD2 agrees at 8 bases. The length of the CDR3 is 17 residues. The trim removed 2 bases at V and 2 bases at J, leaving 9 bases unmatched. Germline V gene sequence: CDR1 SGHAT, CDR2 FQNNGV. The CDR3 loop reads CASSLSPDSGDTDTQYF. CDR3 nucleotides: TGTGCCAGCAGCTTATCCCCGGATAGCGGGGACACAGATACGCAGTATTTT.

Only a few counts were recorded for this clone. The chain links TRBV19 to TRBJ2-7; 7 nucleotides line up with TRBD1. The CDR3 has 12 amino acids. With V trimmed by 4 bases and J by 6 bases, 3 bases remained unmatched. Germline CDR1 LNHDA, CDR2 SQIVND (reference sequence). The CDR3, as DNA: TGTGCCAGTAGTACAGGGACAGCCGAGCAGTACTTC. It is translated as CASSTGTAEQYF.

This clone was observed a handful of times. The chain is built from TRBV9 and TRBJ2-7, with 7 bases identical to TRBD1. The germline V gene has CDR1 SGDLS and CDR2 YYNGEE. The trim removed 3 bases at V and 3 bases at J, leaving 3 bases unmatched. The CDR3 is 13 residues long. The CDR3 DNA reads TGTGCCAGCAGCGACGGGACAGTCTACGAGCAGTACTTC. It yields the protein CASSDGTVYEQYF.

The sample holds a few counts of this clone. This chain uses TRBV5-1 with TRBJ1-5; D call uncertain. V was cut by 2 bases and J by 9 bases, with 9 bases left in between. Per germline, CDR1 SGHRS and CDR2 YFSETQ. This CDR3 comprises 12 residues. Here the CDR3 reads CASSFGGGPQHF. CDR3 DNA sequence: TGCGCCAGCAGCTTTGGCGGTGGGCCCCAGCATTTT.

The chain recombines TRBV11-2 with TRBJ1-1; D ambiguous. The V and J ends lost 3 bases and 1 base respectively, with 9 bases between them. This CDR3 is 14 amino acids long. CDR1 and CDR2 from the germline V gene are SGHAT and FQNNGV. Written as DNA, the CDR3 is TGTGCCAGCAGCTTTAAACAGACGAACACTGAAGCTTTCTTT. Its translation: CASSFKQTNTEAFF. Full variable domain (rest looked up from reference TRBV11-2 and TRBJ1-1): EAGVAQSPRYKIIEKRQSVAFWCNPISGHATLYWYQQILGQGPKLLIQFQNNGVVDDSQLPKDRFSAERLKGVDSTLKIQPAKLEDSAVYLCASSFKQTNTEAFFGQGTRLTVV.

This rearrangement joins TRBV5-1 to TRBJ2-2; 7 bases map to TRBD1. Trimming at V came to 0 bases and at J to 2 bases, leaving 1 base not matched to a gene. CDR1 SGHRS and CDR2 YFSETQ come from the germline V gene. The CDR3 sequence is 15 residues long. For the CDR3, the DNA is TGCGCCAGCAGCTTGGGGGACAGCAACACCGGGGAGCTGTTTTTT. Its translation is CASSLGDSNTGELFF.

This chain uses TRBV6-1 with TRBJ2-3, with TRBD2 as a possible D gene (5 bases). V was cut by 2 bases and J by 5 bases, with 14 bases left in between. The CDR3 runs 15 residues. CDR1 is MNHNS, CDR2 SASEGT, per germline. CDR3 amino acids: CASSERGSTRDTQYF. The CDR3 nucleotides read TGTGCCAGCAGTGAAAGAGGGTCGACGAGAGATACGCAGTATTTT.

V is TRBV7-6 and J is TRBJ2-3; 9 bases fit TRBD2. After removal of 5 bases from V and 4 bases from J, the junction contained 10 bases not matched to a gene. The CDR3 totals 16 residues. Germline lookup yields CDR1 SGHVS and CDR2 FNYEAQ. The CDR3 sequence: CASSPLAGGFSDTQYF. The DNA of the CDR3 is TGTGCCAGCAGCCCCCTGGCGGGGGGGTTTTCAGATACGCAGTATTTT.

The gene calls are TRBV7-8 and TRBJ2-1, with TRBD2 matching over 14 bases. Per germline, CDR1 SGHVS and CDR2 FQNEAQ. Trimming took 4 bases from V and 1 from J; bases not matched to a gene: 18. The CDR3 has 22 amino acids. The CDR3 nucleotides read TGTGCCAGCAGCTCACTCAGAAGCCCGGGACTAGCGGGAGCGGGGTCCTACAATGAGCAGTTCTTC. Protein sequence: CASSSLRSPGLAGAGSYNEQFF.

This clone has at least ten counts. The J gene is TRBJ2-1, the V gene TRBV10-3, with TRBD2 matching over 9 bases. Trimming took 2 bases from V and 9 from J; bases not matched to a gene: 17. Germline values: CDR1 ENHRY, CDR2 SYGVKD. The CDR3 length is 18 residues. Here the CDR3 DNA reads TGTGCCATCAGTGAGCCGGACGGGCGGGGGGGCCATAGAGTTGAGCAGTTCTTC. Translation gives CAISEPDGRGGHRVEQFF.